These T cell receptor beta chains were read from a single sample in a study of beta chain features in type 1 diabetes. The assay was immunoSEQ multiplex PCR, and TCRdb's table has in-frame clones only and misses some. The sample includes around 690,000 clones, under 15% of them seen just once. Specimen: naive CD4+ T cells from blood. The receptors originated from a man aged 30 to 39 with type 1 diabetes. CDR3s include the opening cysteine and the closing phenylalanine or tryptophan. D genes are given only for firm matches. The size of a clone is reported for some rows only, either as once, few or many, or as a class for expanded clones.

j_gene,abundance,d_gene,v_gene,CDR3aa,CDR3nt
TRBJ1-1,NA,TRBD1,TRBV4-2,CASSSKDRGNTEAFF,TGTGCCAGCAGCTCTAAGGACAGGGGGAACACTGAAGCTTTCTTT
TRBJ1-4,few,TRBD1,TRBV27,CASSSPGQGLTNEKLFF,TGTGCCAGCAGTTCCCCGGGACAGGGATTAACTAATGAAAAACTGTTTTTT
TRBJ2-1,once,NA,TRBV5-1,CASSFMGGEQFF,TGCGCCAGCAGCTTTATGGGGGGTGAGCAGTTCTTC
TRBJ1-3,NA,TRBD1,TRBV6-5,CASSSDRERGNTIYF,TGTGCCAGCAGCTCTGACAGGGAGAGAGGAAACACCATATATTTT
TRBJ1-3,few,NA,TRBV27,CASSLQHSGNTIYF,TGTGCCAGCAGTTTGCAGCACTCTGGAAACACCATATATTTT
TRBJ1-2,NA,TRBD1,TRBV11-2,CASSSPRTGRLANYGYTF,TGTGCCAGCAGCTCGCCTCGGACAGGGCGTTTAGCTAACTATGGCTACACCTTC
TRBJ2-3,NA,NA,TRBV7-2,CASSPRVEDTQYF,TGTGCCAGCAGCCCAAGAGTGGAGGATACGCAGTATTTT
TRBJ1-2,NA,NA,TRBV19,CASRVAGATNYGYTF,TGTGCCAGTCGAGTTGCGGGGGCCACTAACTATGGCTACACCTTC
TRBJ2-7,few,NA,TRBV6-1,CASSEGYEQYF,TGTGCCAGCAGTGAAGGCTACGAGCAGTACTTC
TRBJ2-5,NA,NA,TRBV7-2,CASSLAQGRPETQYF,TGTGCCAGCAGCTTAGCGCAGGGACGGCCAGAGACCCAGTACTTC
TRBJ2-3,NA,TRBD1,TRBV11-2,CASSTGQGGTDTQYF,TGTGCCAGCAGTACGGGACAGGGAGGCACAGATACGCAGTATTTT
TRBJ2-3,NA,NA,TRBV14,CASSQSLRGTDTQYF,TGTGCCAGCAGCCAGAGCCTTCGGGGCACAGATACGCAGTATTTT
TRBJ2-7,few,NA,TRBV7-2,CASSSQGYEQYF,TGTGCCAGCAGCTCGCAGGGGTACGAGCAGTACTTC
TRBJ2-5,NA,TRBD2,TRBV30,CAWRLVAGFQETQYF,TGTGCCTGGAGGTTGGTAGCGGGGTTCCAAGAGACCCAGTACTTC
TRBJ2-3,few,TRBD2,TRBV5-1,CASGFQGLGTDTQYF,TGCGCCAGCGGCTTCCAGGGACTAGGCACAGATACGCAGTATTTT
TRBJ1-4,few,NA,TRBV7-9,CASSFRGVREKLFF,TGTGCCAGCAGCTTTCGGGGCGTTAGGGAAAAACTGTTTTTT
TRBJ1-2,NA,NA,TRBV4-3,CASTQDRDGYFNYGYTF,TGCGCCAGCACCCAGGATCGGGACGGCTATTTTAACTATGGCTACACCTTC
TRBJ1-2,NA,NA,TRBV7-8,CASSLIGGRDGGYTF,TGTGCCAGCAGCTTAATTGGTGGACGAGACGGGGGCTACACCTTC
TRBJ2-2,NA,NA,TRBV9,CASSVLGDNTGELFF,TGTGCCAGCAGCGTGTTGGGGGACAACACCGGGGAGCTGTTTTTT
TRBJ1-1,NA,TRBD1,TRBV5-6,CASSYRGGLVTEAFF,TGTGCCAGCAGCTATAGAGGGGGCCTGGTCACTGAAGCTTTCTTT
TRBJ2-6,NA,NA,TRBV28,CASSLEGPGANVLTF,TGTGCCAGCAGTTTAGAGGGGCCTGGGGCCAACGTCCTGACTTTC
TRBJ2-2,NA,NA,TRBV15,CATSRANTGELFF,TGTGCCACCAGCAGAGCGAACACCGGGGAGCTGTTTTTT
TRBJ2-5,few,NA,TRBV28,CASNHGDGRQYF,TGTGCCAGCAACCATGGAGACGGCCGCCAGTACTTC
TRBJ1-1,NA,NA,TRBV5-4,CASSLGQHNTEAFF,TGTGCCAGCAGCTTGGGACAGCATAACACTGAAGCTTTCTTT
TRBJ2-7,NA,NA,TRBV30,CAWSGDPGTYEQYF,TGTGCCTGGAGTGGAGACCCAGGTACCTACGAGCAGTACTTC
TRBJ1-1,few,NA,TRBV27,CASLRGRRDTEAFF,TGTGCCAGCCTTCGGGGGAGGAGGGACACTGAAGCTTTCTTT
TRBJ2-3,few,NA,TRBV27,CASSPGGRNTDTQYF,TGTGCCAGCAGCCCAGGGGGGAGAAACACAGATACGCAGTATTTT
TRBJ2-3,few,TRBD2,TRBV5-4,CASSLRRGVRTDTQYF,TGTGCCAGCAGCTTGAGGCGGGGGGTCAGGACAGATACGCAGTATTTT
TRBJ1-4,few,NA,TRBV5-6,CASSSNWQTNEKLFF,TGTGCCAGCAGCTCAAATTGGCAAACTAATGAAAAACTGTTTTTT
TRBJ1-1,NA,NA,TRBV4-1,CASSQRRGDTEAFF,TGCGCCAGCAGCCAACGTCGGGGGGACACTGAAGCTTTCTTT
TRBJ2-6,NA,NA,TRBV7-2,CASSPSLVSGANVLTF,TGTGCCAGCAGCCCCTCCCTGGTTAGTGGGGCCAACGTCCTGACTTTC